This T cell receptor beta chain was sequenced in a study of Tregs in tolerant kidney transplant recipients. Study conclusions and caveats: Activated donor B cell expansion appeared to reveal the most relevant donor-specific TCRbeta repertoire. Biological reproducibility was not directly addressed, but technical replication error appeared minimal.

The protocol was immunoSEQ multiplex PCR, while the TCRdb copy is restricted to in-frame clones and leaves out a portion. The sample lists around 52,000 clones, more than 70% seen once, with more than 4.5% in the top ten. With respect to this clone: The antigen remains undetermined.

This CDR3 contains 14 residues. The chain has TRBV21-1 and TRBJ2-7. TRBV21-1 is a pseudogene segment. The sample comprised CD4+ T cells from blood. This sequence originates from a human donor in good health. The CDR3 sequence: CASNLLAASYEQYF. CDR3 coding DNA: TGTGCCAGCAACCTACTGGCCGCCTCCTACGAGCAGTACTTC.